A selection of T cell receptor beta chains follows, all from one sample in a study of blood T cell repertoires in COVID-19. Sequencing was performed with immunoSEQ multiplex PCR; in TCRdb, only in-frame clones are kept and a portion is missing. The sample includes about 250,000 clones, 89% of them seen just once. Sequenced input: PBMCs or T cells enriched from blood (not recorded which). Receptor source: a woman younger than 45 with acute COVID-19. The CDR3 runs from the conserved cysteine through the conserved F or W. A D gene is named only where the DNA matches it firmly. Where a row states a size, it is once, few, many or the class of an expanded clone; other rows omit it.

clone size: NA
D gene: TRBD2
V gene: TRBV27
J gene: TRBJ2-1
CDR3 DNA: TGTGCCAGCAGCGATATGGGGACTAGCGGCGACGATGAGCAGTTCTTC
CDR3 protein: CASSDMGTSGDDEQFF

clone size: NA
D gene: NA
V gene: TRBV19
J gene: TRBJ1-5
CDR3 DNA: TGTGCCACCTCAACAGAATATAGCAATCAGCCCCAGCATTTT
CDR3 protein: CATSTEYSNQPQHF

clone size: once
D gene: TRBD2
V gene: TRBV4-3
J gene: TRBJ2-5
CDR3 DNA: TGCGCCAGCAGCCGAGTAGTTAGCGGGGGGGCGTACCAAGAGACCCAGTACTTC
CDR3 protein: CASSRVVSGGAYQETQYF

clone size: NA
D gene: TRBD2
V gene: TRBV27
J gene: TRBJ2-3
CDR3 DNA: TGTGCCAGCAGTTTCGACCGAGCGGGGGGACTGACGCAGTATTTT
CDR3 protein: CASSFDRAGGLTQYF

clone size: NA
D gene: TRBD1
V gene: TRBV5-1
J gene: TRBJ1-3
CDR3 DNA: TGCGCCAGCAGCTTGGGACAGGGTTCCCGCTCTGGAAACACCATATATTTT
CDR3 protein: CASSLGQGSRSGNTIYF

clone size: NA
D gene: NA
V gene: TRBV19
J gene: TRBJ2-7
CDR3 DNA: TGTGCCAGTAGGACATCAGGGTCCCACGAGCAGTACTTC
CDR3 protein: CASRTSGSHEQYF

clone size: NA
D gene: TRBD2
V gene: TRBV5-1
J gene: TRBJ2-1
CDR3 DNA: TGCGCCAGCAGCTTAGGACTAGCGGGGCCCATTGAGCAGTTCTTC
CDR3 protein: CASSLGLAGPIEQFF

clone size: NA
D gene: NA
V gene: TRBV6-2/TRBV6-3
J gene: TRBJ2-1
CDR3 DNA: TGTGCCAGCAGTCCCGGAGCTACAGGGACGGCCTACAATGAGCAGTTCTTC
CDR3 protein: CASSPGATGTAYNEQFF

clone size: NA
D gene: NA
V gene: TRBV19
J gene: TRBJ1-6
CDR3 DNA: TGTGCCAGTAGTATACGAGAGTACTATAATTCACCCCTCCACTTT
CDR3 protein: CASSIREYYNSPLHF

clone size: NA
D gene: TRBD1
V gene: TRBV10-3
J gene: TRBJ2-7
CDR3 DNA: TGTGCCATCAGGGGGACAGGTCTCCACGAGCAGTACTTC
CDR3 protein: CAIRGTGLHEQYF

clone size: NA
D gene: TRBD2
V gene: TRBV11-2
J gene: TRBJ2-1
CDR3 DNA: TGTGCCAGCAGCCGACTTAGCGGGGGGGGGTCCGGTGAGCAGTTCTTC
CDR3 protein: CASSRLSGGGSGEQFF